The present T cell receptor beta chain was sequenced within a study of regulatory T cells in long-lasting Graves disease. This clonotype came up a few times. The time point is: newly diagnosed GD, antithyroid drugs for less than 3 months. Generation of the TCR library employed RNA extracted from PBMCs. Combining iRepertoire HTBI primers with Arm-PCR of CDR3 regions, the authors built TCR beta libraries. TCRdb redid the calling of the multiplex PCR reads with MiXCR, one entry per CDR3 protein. The table shows roughly 560,000 distinct CDR3 sequences, with 16% occurring only once. The CDR3 length is 16 residues. Germline V CDR1 and CDR2: LNHDA, SQIVND (reference sequence). The V end was cut by 6 bases, the J end by 1 base, with 18 bases between. These data were also reused for a study on T cells in Graves' hyperthyroidism and ophthalmopathy.

The J gene is TRBJ1-1, the V gene TRBV19; D is perhaps TRBD1 (5 bases). The sample here was peripheral blood mononuclear cells (PBMCs), taken at new diagnosis, from a patient treated with antithyroid drugs. The sequence was obtained from a woman between 40 and 65 years old with Graves disease. CDR3 bases: TGTGCCAGTAGCACAACGGTCGGGGGACCGAACACTGAAGCTTTCTTT. Translated: CASSTTVGGPNTEAFF.